These 20 T cell receptor beta chains were sequenced from one sample in a study of blood T cell repertoires in COVID-19. Clones were read by immunoSEQ multiplex PCR, and TCRdb kept only the in-frame ones, dropping some. The sample shows about 360,000 clones, roughly 86% of them seen only once. Material: peripheral blood. These receptors were obtained from a human donor in a cohort sampled during active COVID-19.

The chain recombines TRBV19 with TRBJ1-1; 9 bases fit TRBD1. The V segment lost 7 bases and the J segment 4 bases; nucleotides outside the gene matches: 13. Per germline, CDR1 LNHDA and CDR2 SQIVND (reference sequence). The CDR3 loop spans 16 amino acids. Written as DNA, the CDR3 is TGTGCCAGTAAAAGGGACAGGGAGTATCCAGGCACTGAAGCTTTCTTT. Translated: CASKRDREYPGTEAFF.

This chain joins TRBV4-2 and TRBJ2-3; weak D call: TRBD1 (5 bases). V was clipped by 4 bases and J by 2 bases, with 13 bases between them. The CDR3 spans 15 residues. Germline values: CDR1 LGHNA, CDR2 YNFKEQ. CDR3 amino acids: CASSPGWDNTDTQYF. The CDR3, as DNA: TGTGCCAGCAGCCCAGGGTGGGATAACACAGATACGCAGTATTTT.

This chain links TRBV5-4 with TRBJ2-5, with D tentatively TRBD2 (6 bases). Between the trimmed V and J ends, which lost 1 base and 2 bases, there was a span of 12 bases. Germline CDR1 and CDR2: SGHNT and YYREEE (reference sequence). The CDR3 has 15 amino acids. CDR3 region: CASSLSGGKQETQYF. The CDR3 coding sequence is TGTGCCAGCAGCTTGTCCGGGGGAAAGCAAGAGACCCAGTACTTC.

The chain links TRBV28 to TRBJ2-7; 11 nucleotides line up with TRBD1. The germline V gene encodes CDR1 MDHEN and CDR2 SYDVKM. This CDR3 has 16 residues. Unmatched junction bases numbered 7, after V lost 6 bases and J lost 0 bases. Written as DNA, the CDR3 is TGTGCCAGCAGAGCCTACGGGACAGGGGGCTCCTACGAGCAGTACTTC. Translation gives CASRAYGTGGSYEQYF.

The CDR3: CASSLMTGGNQPQHF. The CDR3 bases are TGCGCCAGCAGCTTGATGACAGGGGGTAATCAGCCCCAGCATTTT. This chain joins TRBV5-1 and TRBJ1-5; 9 positions agree with TRBD1. The ends lost 1 base at V and 4 bases at J; junction bases unmatched: 3. This CDR3 comprises 15 residues. Germline lookup yields CDR1 SGHRS and CDR2 YFSETQ.

This clone was seen only a few times. The chain employs TRBV7-9 and TRBJ1-2, with 9 bases identical to TRBD1. After removal of 1 base from V and 10 bases from J, the junction contained 7 bases not matched to a gene. The CDR3 is 14 residues long. Germline loops: CDR1 SEHNR, CDR2 FQNEAQ (reference sequence). The CDR3 nucleotides read TGTGCCAGCAGCTTAGGTGGGACAGGGTCGACCTACACCTTC. Protein: CASSLGGTGSTYTF. Full variable domain (outside the CDR3, taken from reference TRBV7-9 and TRBJ1-2): DTGVSQNPRHKITKRGQNVTFRCDPISEHNRLYWYRQTLGQGPEFLTYFQNEAQLEKSRLLSDRFSAERPKGSFSTLEIQRTEQGDSAMYLCASSLGGTGSTYTFGSGTRLTVV.

The chain combines TRBV19 with TRBJ1-3; D is undetermined. V was shortened by 3 bases and J by 0 bases, with 6 bases between the two germline ends. Germline V gene data show CDR1 as LNHDA and CDR2 as SQIVND (reference sequence). The CDR3 consists of 14 residues. CDR3 residues: CASSIWSSGNTIYF. The CDR3 DNA follows: TGTGCCAGTAGTATTTGGAGCTCTGGAAACACCATATATTTT.

J is TRBJ2-1 and V is TRBV19; possible D gene TRBD1, 5 bases. Looked up from germline, CDR1 is LNHDA and CDR2 is SQIVND (reference sequence). CDR3 length: 15 amino acids. V was cut by 3 bases and J by 5 bases, with 14 bases left in between. DNA of the CDR3: TGTGCCAGTAGTATGAGGCAGGGTGGAGACAATGAGCAGTTCTTC. It specifies CASSMRQGGDNEQFF.

This clone showed up just once. The chain recombines TRBV19 with TRBJ2-7, with TRBD1 identical over 7 bases. CDR1 is LNHDA and CDR2 is SQIVND in the germline V gene (reference sequence). CDR3 length: 14 amino acids. Trimming at V came to 3 bases and at J to 3 bases, leaving 5 bases not matched to a gene. The DNA for the CDR3 is TGTGCCAGTAGTATTTTGGGACAGAGCTACGAGCAGTACTTC. This sequence encodes CASSILGQSYEQYF.

The chain uses TRBV5-6 and TRBJ1-2; D gene uncertain. Looked up from germline, CDR1 is SGHDT and CDR2 is YYEEEE. This CDR3 spans 14 amino acids. Trimming shortened V by 4 bases and J by 7 bases, and 17 bases separated the two germline ends. CDR3 protein: CASSPPRAAGGYTF. In nucleotides, the CDR3 is TGTGCCAGCAGCCCTCCCCGGGCAGCGGGTGGCTACACCTTC.

The V gene is TRBV5-5, the J gene TRBJ2-7; perhaps TRBD2 as D (5 bases). Per germline, CDR1 SGHKS and CDR2 YYEKEE (reference sequence). Deletions cut 4 bases from V and 7 bases from J, with 15 bases between. This CDR3 spans 13 amino acids. The CDR3 protein is CASSADGVREQYF. DNA of the CDR3: TGTGCCAGCAGCGCGGACGGGGTACGGGAGCAGTACTTC.

This clone has just one count. The genes are TRBV19 and TRBJ1-1; D remains ambiguous. The germline V gene has CDR1 LNHDA and CDR2 SQIVND (reference sequence). V shed 1 base and J shed 1 base, with 7 bases lying between them. This CDR3 contains 14 residues. CDR3 nucleotides: TGTGCCAGTAGTATAGGGCAGAAGAACACTGAAGCTTTCTTT. It specifies CASSIGQKNTEAFF.

The chain links TRBV28 to TRBJ1-2; 11 nucleotides agree with TRBD1. CDR3 length: 16 amino acids. The V gene's germline CDR1 is MDHEN and CDR2 SYDVKM. V gave up 3 bases and J gave up 7 bases; unmatched junction bases: 10. The CDR3 DNA follows: TGTGCCAGCAGTTTCCCCGCTGGACAGGGGGCGCGTGGCTACACCTTC. Encoded protein: CASSFPAGQGARGYTF.

V is TRBV6-5 and J is TRBJ2-7, with D perhaps matching TRBD1 (6 bases). The V end lost 0 bases, the J end lost 6 bases, and 15 bases lay between the germline ends. This CDR3 contains 15 residues. Germline V CDR1 and CDR2: MNHEY, SVGAGI. In DNA form, the CDR3 reads TGTGCCAGCAGTTACTCCTTGGATAGGGGGAGCGAGCAGTACTTC. It is translated as CASSYSLDRGSEQYF.

The genes are TRBV6-4 and TRBJ2-1; perhaps TRBD2 as D (6 bases). The germline V gene has CDR1 MRHNA and CDR2 SNTAGT. The CDR3 consists of 14 residues. The germline V and J ends were trimmed by 6 bases and 0 bases, with 9 bases remaining between them. CDR3 nucleotide sequence: TGTGCCAGCAGCCGGGACTCCTCCTACAATGAGCAGTTCTTC. It specifies CASSRDSSYNEQFF.

The chain employs TRBV2 and TRBJ1-2; D possibly corresponds to TRBD1 (5 bases). V was shortened by 0 bases and J by 8 bases, with 10 bases between the two germline ends. Germline CDR1 and CDR2: SNHLY and FYNNEI. CDR3 length equals 13 residues. In nucleotides, the CDR3 is TGTGCCAGCAGTGAAGCAGGGGTGAGGGGCTACACCTTC. Its translation: CASSEAGVRGYTF.

The V and J genes are TRBV19 and TRBJ2-6; 8 bases match TRBD2. The CDR3 contains 17 residues. V shed 4 bases and J 0 bases; nucleotides not matched to a gene: 5. Germline V CDR1 and CDR2: LNHDA, SQIVND (reference sequence). The CDR3 DNA follows: TGTGCCAGTAGTACCGGGACTAGTAGCTCTGGGGCCAACGTCCTGACTTTC. Its protein is CASSTGTSSSGANVLTF.

V and J are TRBV5-6 and TRBJ1-6, with 8 bases lining up with TRBD1. This CDR3 region has 16 residues. CDR1 and CDR2 from the germline V gene are SGHDT and YYEEEE. V lost 4 bases and J lost 7; bases outside the gene matches: 10. Here the CDR3 DNA reads TGTGCCAGCAGCCTTAGGACAGGGAATGTGAATTCACCCCTCCACTTT. It is translated as CASSLRTGNVNSPLHF.

This sequence joins TRBV28 and TRBJ1-1, with TRBD1 matching over 7 bases. This CDR3 contains 15 residues. V shed 6 bases, J shed 0 bases, and the junction held 7 bases outside the gene matches. Germline V CDR1 and CDR2: MDHEN, SYDVKM. The CDR3 DNA follows: TGTGCCAGCAGCAGAGGGGACAGCTTGAACACTGAAGCTTTCTTT. Translating gives CASSRGDSLNTEAFF.

This clone turned up a few times. This chain uses TRBV6-1 with TRBJ2-7; 11 bases fit TRBD2. The J segment lost 3 bases and the V segment lost 2 bases, leaving 3 bases of the junction unmatched. CDR1 MNHNS and CDR2 SASEGT come from the germline V gene. There are 15 residues in the CDR3. DNA of the CDR3: TGTGCCAGCAGTGAAACTAGCGGGAGTGTCTACGAGCAGTACTTC. It yields the protein CASSETSGSVYEQYF.